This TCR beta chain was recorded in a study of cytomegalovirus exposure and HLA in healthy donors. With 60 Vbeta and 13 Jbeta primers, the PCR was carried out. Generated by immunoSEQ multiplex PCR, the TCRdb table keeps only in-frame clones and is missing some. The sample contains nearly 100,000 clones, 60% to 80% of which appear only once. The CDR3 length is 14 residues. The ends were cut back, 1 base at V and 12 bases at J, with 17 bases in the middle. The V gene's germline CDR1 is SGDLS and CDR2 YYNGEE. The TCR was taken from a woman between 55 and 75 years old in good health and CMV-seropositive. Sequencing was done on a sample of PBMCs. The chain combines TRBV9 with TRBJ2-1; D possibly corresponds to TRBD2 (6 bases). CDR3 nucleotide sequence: TGTGCCAGCAGCGTATTGGCGGGGCCTTCGGGGCAGTTCTTC. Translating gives CASSVLAGPSGQFF.